This passage covers 13 T cell receptor beta chains from one sample sequenced in a study of regulatory T cells in long-lasting Graves disease. The time point: newly diagnosed GD, antithyroid drugs for less than 3 months. Researchers made the TCR library from RNA that was extracted from PBMCs. To make TCR beta libraries, researchers used iRepertoire HTBI primers and Arm-PCR of CDR3 regions. MiXCR, applied by TCRdb to the multiplex PCR reads, yields one record per CDR3 protein. The table has approximately 400,000 distinct CDR3 sequences, 15% seen once; the top ten hold 15% to 20%. The sample was also linked to a second study, of T cells in Graves' hyperthyroidism and ophthalmopathy.

The sample consisted of peripheral blood mononuclear cells (PBMCs), taken at new diagnosis, from a patient treated with antithyroid drugs. The receptors were gathered from a woman in her twenties or thirties with Graves disease.

V and J are TRBV4-1 and TRBJ2-5; D remains unclear. Germline loops: CDR1 MGHRA, CDR2 YSYEKL. With 4 bases removed from V and 5 bases from J, the gap between germline ends came to 11 bases. This CDR3 spans 13 amino acids. CDR3 amino acids: CASSPSPRETQYF. CDR3 DNA: TGCGCCAGCAGCCCTTCCCCTCGGGAGACCCAGTACTTC.

The chain joins TRBV5-5 to TRBJ2-7; maybe TRBD2 (5 bases). With 4 bases removed from V and 2 bases from J, the gap between germline ends came to 13 bases. Germline CDR1 SGHKS, CDR2 YYEKEE (reference sequence). The CDR3 has 14 amino acids. In DNA, the CDR3 is TGTGCCAGCAGCCCAGGCCCCGGGACCTACGAGCAGTACTTC. It is translated as CASSPGPGTYEQYF.

The J gene is TRBJ2-2, the V gene TRBV28; D might be TRBD1 or TRBD2, each matching 5 bases. The CDR3 extends over 14 amino acids. Trimming removed 3 bases at V and 4 bases at J, with 9 bases between. In germline, CDR1 is MDHEN, CDR2 SYDVKM. In DNA, the CDR3 is TGTGCCAGCAGTTTCGGGGCGCGCACCGGGGAGCTGTTTTTT. It specifies CASSFGARTGELFF. The full variable domain, in which reference TRBV28 and TRBJ2-2 provide the parts outside the CDR3, is DVKVTQSSRYLVKRTGEKVFLECVQDMDHENMFWYRQDPGLGLRLIYFSYDVKMKEKGDIPEGYSVSREKKERFSLILESASTNQTSMYLCASSFGARTGELFFGEGSRLTVL.

This clonotype was picked up many times. CDR3 residues: CSARVIAGGPVETQYF. The CDR3 DNA is TGCAGTGCTCGGGTTATAGCGGGAGGGCCGGTGGAGACCCAGTACTTC. The chain couples TRBV20-1 to TRBJ2-5; 11 bases are a match to TRBD2. The CDR3 totals 16 residues. The germline gives CDR1 DFQATT, CDR2 SNEGSKA (reference sequence). The V gene end was trimmed by 5 bases and the J gene end by 5 bases; junction bases not matched to a gene: 13.

This clonotype was counted only a few times. One end of the junction is discordant with germline, which a read error may explain. This rearrangement joins TRBV12-3 or TRBV12-4 to TRBJ1-3; 9 bases map to TRBD1. This CDR3 has 14 residues. Written as DNA, the CDR3 is TGTGCCAGCAGTCACCGACAGGGGGGAAACGCCATATATTTT. Its protein product is CASSHRQGGNAIYF.

In its sample, this clonotype was seen a few times. The chain links TRBV7-9 to TRBJ1-4; no clear D gene. CDR1 is SEHNR and CDR2 is FQNEAQ in the germline V gene (reference sequence). The CDR3 is 14 amino acids. Trimming stripped 4 bases from V and 0 bases from J, with 6 bases between. The CDR3 region is CASSSPSTNEKLFF. The CDR3 DNA reads TGTGCCAGCAGCTCCCCATCAACTAATGAAAAACTGTTTTTT.

In its sample, this clonotype was seen many times. The rearrangement uses TRBV6-1 and TRBJ2-7; either TRBD1 or TRBD2 may fit D (5 bases each). The CDR3 has 15 residues. Germline V CDR1 and CDR2: MNHNS, SASEGT. The V end lost 6 bases, the J end lost 2 bases, and 17 bases lay between the germline ends. The CDR3 bases are TGTGCCAGCAGCCCTTCTGAGGGGTCCGCCTACGAGCAGTACTTC. This sequence encodes CASSPSEGSAYEQYF.

This clonotype was detected many times. The chain recombines TRBV2 with TRBJ1-4; D might be TRBD1 (5 bases). The CDR3 extends over 14 amino acids. Trimming cost V 3 bases and J 7 bases, with 12 bases left between them. Germline V CDR1 and CDR2: SNHLY, FYNNEI. The CDR3 DNA sequence: TGTGCCAGCAGTGACCGGGACCTCGGTGAAAAACTGTTTTTT. This encodes CASSDRDLGEKLFF.

The V call is TRBV6-2 or TRBV6-3, the J call TRBJ2-1; 10 bases map to TRBD2. Trimming cost V 6 bases and J 8 bases; bases outside gene matches: 10. Germline V gene data show CDR1 as MNHEY and CDR2 as SVGEGT. This CDR3 is 15 amino acids long. DNA for the CDR3: TGTGCCAGCAGGCACGTTAGGAGCGGGAGGGATGAGCAGTTCTTC. Translated, it gives CASRHVRSGRDEQFF.

This clonotype was recorded many times. V is TRBV7-2 and J is TRBJ2-2; 8 positions match TRBD2. The CDR3 is made up of 15 amino acids. CDR1 SGHTA and CDR2 FQGNSA come from the germline V gene. V lost 2 bases to trimming and J lost 6 bases; unmatched junction nucleotides: 5. CDR3 loop: CASSLIREGAGELFF. CDR3 bases: TGTGCCAGCAGCTTAATACGGGAGGGAGCCGGGGAGCTGTTTTTT.

This clonotype was recorded at least ten times. The chain has TRBV6-1 and TRBJ2-5; 11 bases match TRBD2. This CDR3 has 15 amino acids. Germline CDR1 and CDR2: MNHNS and SASEGT. With 5 bases clipped from V and 5 bases from J, the junction kept 7 bases outside the gene matches. CDR3 amino acids: CASSLSGRARETQYF. CDR3 bases: TGTGCCAGCAGTCTTAGCGGGAGGGCCCGGGAGACCCAGTACTTC.

This clonotype was found a few times. This chain links TRBV7-9 with TRBJ2-1, with 12 bases lining up with TRBD2. The CDR3 covers 16 residues. Germline V gene sequence: CDR1 SEHNR, CDR2 FQNEAQ (reference sequence). Unmatched junction bases numbered 6, after V lost 1 base and J lost 8 bases. The CDR3 loop reads CASSLGASGRADEQFF. CDR3 in DNA: TGTGCCAGCAGCTTAGGGGCTAGCGGGAGGGCCGATGAGCAGTTCTTC.

This chain joins TRBV7-2 and TRBJ1-2; D perhaps matches TRBD1 (5 bases). Trimming shortened V by 0 bases and J by 6 bases, and 11 bases separated the two germline ends. The germline V gene has CDR1 SGHTA and CDR2 FQGNSA. This CDR3 has 14 amino acids. The DNA of the CDR3 is TGTGCCAGCAGCTTAGCGTTAAGGGGCAATGGCTACACCTTC. Its protein is CASSLALRGNGYTF. Using reference TRBV7-2 and TRBJ1-2 for the parts outside the CDR3, the full variable domain is GAGVSQSPSNKVTEKGKDVELRCDPISGHTALYWYRQSLGQGLEFLIYFQGNSAPDKSGLPSDRFSAERTGGSVSTLTIQRTQQEDSAVYLCASSLALRGNGYTFGSGTRLTVV.